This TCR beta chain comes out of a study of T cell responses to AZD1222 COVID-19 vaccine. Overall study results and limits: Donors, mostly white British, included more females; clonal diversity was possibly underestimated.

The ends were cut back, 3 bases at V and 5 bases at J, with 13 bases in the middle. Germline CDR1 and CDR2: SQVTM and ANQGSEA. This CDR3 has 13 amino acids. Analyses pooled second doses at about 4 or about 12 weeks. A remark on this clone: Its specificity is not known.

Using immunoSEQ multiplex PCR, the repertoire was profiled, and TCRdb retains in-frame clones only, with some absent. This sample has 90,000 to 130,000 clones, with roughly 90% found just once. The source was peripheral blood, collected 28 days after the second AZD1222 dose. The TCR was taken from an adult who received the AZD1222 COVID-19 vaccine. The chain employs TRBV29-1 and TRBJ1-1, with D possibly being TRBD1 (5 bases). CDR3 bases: TGCAGCGTTGAGGACGGGGCGCGAACTGAAGCTTTCTTT. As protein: CSVEDGARTEAFF.